This T cell receptor (beta chain) was captured in a study of T-cell reconstitution after alpha-beta-depleted transplantation in children. Findings of the study overall: The origin of high day-60 TCRbeta diversity in some patients lay in surviving recipient T cells and thymic progenitors. Several hundred expanded graft clones reportedly were the source of alpha-beta T cells about two months after transplant. Diversity and T-cell counts at one year after transplant derived mostly from new T cells.

Trimming took 6 bases from V and 6 from J; bases not matched to a gene: 11. The length of the CDR3 is 13 residues. Germline V gene lookup returns CDR1 SQVTM and CDR2 ANQGSEA. About this clonotype: Its antigen is unidentified.

TCRbeta library preparation incorporated unique molecular identifiers. Each CDR3 protein gets one entry after TCRdb re-called the PCR reads with MiXCR. The top ten hold roughly 5% of the sample, which has some 840,000 distinct CDR3 sequences, around 15% seen once. This TCR came from a male patient younger than 18 who had a stem cell transplant for acute lymphoblastic leukemia, so the T cells may come from the graft donor. The sequencing used PBMCs, mostly from graft donor cells, collected 360 days after TCRalphabeta/CD19-depleted stem cell transplant. V usage is TRBV29-1 and J usage is TRBJ2-7, with 7 bases that match TRBD1. CDR3: CSVRQGTLGEQYF. The CDR3 DNA sequence: TGCAGCGTCCGACAGGGTACATTAGGCGAGCAGTACTTC.